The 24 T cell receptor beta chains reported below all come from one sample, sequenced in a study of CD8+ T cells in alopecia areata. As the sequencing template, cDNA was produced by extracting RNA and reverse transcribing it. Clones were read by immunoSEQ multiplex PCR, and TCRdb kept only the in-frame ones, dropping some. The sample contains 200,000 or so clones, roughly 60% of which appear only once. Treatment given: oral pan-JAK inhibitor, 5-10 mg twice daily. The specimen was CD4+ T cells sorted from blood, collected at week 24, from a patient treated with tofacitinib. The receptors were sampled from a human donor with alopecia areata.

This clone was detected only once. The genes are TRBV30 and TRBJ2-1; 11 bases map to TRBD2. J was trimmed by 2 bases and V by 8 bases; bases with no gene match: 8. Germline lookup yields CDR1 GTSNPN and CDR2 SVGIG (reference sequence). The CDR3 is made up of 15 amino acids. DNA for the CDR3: TGTGCCGTACTGACTAGCGGGAACACCTACAATGAGCAGTTCTTC. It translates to CAVLTSGNTYNEQFF.

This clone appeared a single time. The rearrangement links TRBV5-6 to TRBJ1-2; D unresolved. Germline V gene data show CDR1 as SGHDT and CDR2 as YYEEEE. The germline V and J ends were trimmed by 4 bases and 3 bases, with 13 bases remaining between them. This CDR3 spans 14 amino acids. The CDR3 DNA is TGTGCCAGCAGCGGACGGGCGGCCTACTATGGCTACACCTTC. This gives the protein CASSGRAAYYGYTF.

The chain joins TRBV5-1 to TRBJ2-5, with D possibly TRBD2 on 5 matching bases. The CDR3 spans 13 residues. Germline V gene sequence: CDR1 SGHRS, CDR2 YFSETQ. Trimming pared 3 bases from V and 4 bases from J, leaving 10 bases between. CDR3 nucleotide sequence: TGCGCCAGCAGCTATGGACTCCCAGAGACCCAGTACTTC. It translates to CASSYGLPETQYF.

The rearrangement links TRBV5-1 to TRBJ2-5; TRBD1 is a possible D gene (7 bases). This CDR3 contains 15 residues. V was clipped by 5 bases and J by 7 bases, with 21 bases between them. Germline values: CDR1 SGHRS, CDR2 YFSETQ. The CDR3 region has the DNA TGCGCCAGCAGAGAGACAGGGACCCCAGCGGGGACCCAGTACTTC. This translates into CASRETGTPAGTQYF.

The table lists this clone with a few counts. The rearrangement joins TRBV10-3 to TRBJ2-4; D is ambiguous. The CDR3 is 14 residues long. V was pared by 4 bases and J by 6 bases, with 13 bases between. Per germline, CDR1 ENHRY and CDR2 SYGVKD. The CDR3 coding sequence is TGTGCCATCAGTGGGGTATCGGGCGGAAACATTCAGTACTTC. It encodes CAISGVSGGNIQYF.

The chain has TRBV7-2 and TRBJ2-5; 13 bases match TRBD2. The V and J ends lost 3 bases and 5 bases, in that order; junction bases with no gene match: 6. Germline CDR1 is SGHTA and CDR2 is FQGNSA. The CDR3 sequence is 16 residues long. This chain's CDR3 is CASSLGLAGRGETQYF. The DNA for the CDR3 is TGTGCCAGCAGCTTGGGACTAGCGGGGAGGGGGGAGACCCAGTACTTC. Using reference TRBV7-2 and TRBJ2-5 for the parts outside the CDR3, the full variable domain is GAGVSQSPSNKVTEKGKDVELRCDPISGHTALYWYRQSLGQGLEFLIYFQGNSAPDKSGLPSDRFSAERTGGSVSTLTIQRTQQEDSAVYLCASSLGLAGRGETQYFGPGTRLLVL.

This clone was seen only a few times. The CDR3 bases are TGTGCCAGCAGTTCCGGGAATGGCGAGCAGTACTTC. It encodes CASSSGNGEQYF. The chain joins TRBV2 to TRBJ2-7; a weak D match, TRBD2 (5 bases). Trimming shortened V by 5 bases and J by 6 bases, and 11 bases separated the two germline ends. Germline CDR1 SNHLY, CDR2 FYNNEI. The CDR3 runs to 12 residues.

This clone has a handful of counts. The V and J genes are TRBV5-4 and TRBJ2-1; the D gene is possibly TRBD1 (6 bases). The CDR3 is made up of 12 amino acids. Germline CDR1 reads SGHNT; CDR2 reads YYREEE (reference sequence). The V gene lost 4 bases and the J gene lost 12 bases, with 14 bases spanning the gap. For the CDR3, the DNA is TGTGCCAGCAGCGTGGACAGTCACCTGCAGTTCTTC. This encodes CASSVDSHLQFF.

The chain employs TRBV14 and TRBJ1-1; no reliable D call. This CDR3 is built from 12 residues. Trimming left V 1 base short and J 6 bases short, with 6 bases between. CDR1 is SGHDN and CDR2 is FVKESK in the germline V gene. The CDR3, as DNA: TGTGCCAGCAGCCAAGTGGGGTCTGAAGCTTTCTTT. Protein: CASSQVGSEAFF. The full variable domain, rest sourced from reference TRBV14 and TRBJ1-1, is EAGVTQFPSHSVIEKGQTVTLRCDPISGHDNLYWYRRVMGKEIKFLLHFVKESKQDESGMPNNRFLAERTGGTYSTLKVQPAELEDSGVYFCASSQVGSEAFFGQGTRLTVV.

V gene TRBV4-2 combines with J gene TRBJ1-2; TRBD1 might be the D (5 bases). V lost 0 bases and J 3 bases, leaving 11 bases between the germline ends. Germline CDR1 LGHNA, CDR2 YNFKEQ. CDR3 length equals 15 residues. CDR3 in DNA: TGTGCCAGCAGCCAAGATCGGGGGATATACTATGGCTACACCTTC. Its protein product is CASSQDRGIYYGYTF.

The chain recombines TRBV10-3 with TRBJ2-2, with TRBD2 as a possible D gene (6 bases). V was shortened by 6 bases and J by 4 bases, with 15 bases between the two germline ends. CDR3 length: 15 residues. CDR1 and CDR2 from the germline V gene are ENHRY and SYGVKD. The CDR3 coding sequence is TGTGCCATCAGCGGAGGAGGGTATGGCACCGGGGAGCTGTTTTTT. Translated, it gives CAISGGGYGTGELFF.

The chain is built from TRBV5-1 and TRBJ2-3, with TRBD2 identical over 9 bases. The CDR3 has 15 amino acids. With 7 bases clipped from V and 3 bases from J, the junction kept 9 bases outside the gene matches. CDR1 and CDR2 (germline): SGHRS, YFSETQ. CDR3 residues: CASGPSGTATDTQYF. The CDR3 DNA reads TGCGCCAGCGGGCCTAGCGGGACGGCGACAGATACGCAGTATTTT.

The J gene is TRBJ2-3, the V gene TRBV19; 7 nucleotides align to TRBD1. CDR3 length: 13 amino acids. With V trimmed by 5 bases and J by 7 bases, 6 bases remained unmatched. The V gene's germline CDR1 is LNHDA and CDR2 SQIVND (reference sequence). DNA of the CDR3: TGTGCCAGTAGTGTTAAGGGGGCAAATACGCAGTATTTT. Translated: CASSVKGANTQYF.

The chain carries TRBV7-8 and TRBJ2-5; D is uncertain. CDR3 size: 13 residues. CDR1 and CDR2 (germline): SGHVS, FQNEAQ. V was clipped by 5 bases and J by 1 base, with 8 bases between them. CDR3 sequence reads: CASSRVVQETQYF. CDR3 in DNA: TGTGCCAGCAGCAGGGTCGTCCAAGAGACCCAGTACTTC. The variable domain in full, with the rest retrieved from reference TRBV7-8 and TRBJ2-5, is GAGVSQSPRYKVAKRGQDVALRCDPISGHVSLFWYQQALGQGPEFLTYFQNEAQLDKSGLPSDRFFAERPEGSVSTLKIQRTQQEDSAVYLCASSRVVQETQYFGPGTRLLVL.

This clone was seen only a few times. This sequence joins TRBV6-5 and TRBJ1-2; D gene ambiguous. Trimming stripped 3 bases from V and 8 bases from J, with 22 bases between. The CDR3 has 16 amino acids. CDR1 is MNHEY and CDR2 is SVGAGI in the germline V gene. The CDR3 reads CASSYDGPLTSQGYTF. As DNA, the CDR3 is TGTGCCAGCAGTTATGATGGCCCGTTGACAAGTCAAGGCTACACCTTC.

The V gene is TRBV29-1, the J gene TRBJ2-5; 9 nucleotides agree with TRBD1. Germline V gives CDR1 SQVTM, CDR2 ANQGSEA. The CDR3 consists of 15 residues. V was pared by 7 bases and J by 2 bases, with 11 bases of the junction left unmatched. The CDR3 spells CSAGTGTGPQETQYF. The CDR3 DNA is TGCAGCGCAGGGACAGGGACAGGCCCTCAAGAGACCCAGTACTTC.

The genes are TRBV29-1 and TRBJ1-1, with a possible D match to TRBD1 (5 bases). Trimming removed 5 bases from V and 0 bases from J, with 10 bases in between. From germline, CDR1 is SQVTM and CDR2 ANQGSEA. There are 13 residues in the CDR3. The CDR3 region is CSVTGRLNTEAFF. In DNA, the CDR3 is TGCAGCGTTACGGGACGGCTGAACACTGAAGCTTTCTTT.

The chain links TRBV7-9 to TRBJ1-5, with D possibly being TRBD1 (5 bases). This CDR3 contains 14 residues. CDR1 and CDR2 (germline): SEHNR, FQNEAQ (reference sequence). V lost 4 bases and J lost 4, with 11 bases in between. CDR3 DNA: TGTGCCAGCAGCTCAGGAGGGGAGAATCAGCCCCAGCATTTT. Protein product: CASSSGGENQPQHF.

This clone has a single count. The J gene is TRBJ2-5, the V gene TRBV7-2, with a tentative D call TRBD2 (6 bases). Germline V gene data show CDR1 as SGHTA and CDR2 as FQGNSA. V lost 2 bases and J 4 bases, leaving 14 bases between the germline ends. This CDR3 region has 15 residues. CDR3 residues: CASSLRGGAGETQYF. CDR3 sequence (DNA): TGTGCCAGCAGCTTACGGGGCGGGGCGGGAGAGACCCAGTACTTC.

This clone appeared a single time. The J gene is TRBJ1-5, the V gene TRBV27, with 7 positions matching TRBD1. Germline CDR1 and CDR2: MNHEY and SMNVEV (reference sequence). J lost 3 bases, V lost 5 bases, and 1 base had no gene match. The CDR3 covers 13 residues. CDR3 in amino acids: CASSGTVNQPQHF. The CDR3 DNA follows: TGTGCCAGCAGTGGGACAGTCAATCAGCCCCAGCATTTT.

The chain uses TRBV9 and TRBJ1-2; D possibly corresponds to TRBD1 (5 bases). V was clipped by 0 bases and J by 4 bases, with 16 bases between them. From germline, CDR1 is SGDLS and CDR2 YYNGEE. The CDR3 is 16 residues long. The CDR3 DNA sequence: TGTGCCAGCAGCGTAGCTACCGGGGGTTCTCGCTATGGCTACACCTTC. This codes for CASSVATGGSRYGYTF.

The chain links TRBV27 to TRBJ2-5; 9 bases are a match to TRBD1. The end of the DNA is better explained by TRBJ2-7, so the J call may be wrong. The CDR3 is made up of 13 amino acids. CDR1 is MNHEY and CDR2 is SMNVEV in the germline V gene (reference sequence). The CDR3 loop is CASSHRGPYEQYF. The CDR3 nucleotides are TGTGCCAGCAGCCACAGGGGGCCCTACGAGCAGTACTTC.

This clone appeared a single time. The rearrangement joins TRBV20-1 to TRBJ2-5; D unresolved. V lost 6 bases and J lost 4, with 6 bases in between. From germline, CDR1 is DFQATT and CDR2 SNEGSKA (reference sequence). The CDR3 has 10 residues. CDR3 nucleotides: TGCAGTGCCCAAGCAGAGACCCAGTACTTC. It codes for CSAQAETQYF.

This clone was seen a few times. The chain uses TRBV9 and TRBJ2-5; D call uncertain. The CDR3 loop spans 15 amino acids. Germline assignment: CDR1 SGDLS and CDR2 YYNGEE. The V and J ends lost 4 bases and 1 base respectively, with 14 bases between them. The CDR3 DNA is TGTGCCAGCAGCTCACGACCGGCCATCCAAGAGACCCAGTACTTC. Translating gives CASSSRPAIQETQYF.